Described below is a single TCR beta chain sequence and its context. This clonotype was seen more than once but under ten times. Its antigen target is currently unknown. No clone much larger than this one lies a single base away; base qualities are absent. The germline V gene (reference sequence) supplies CDR1 LGHDT and CDR2 YNNKEL. The CDR3 goes from the cysteine to the phenylalanine over 17 residues. The kept DNA is CDR3 alone, 51 bases in frame from the first base. V is pruned by 1 base and J by 5 bases, leaving 10 bases of the junction without a gene match. The data stem from a study of response to subunit inactivated influenza vaccine (dated by TCRdb to the late 2010s). At the level of the whole study: The study used deep quantitative T cell receptor repertoire profiling to track responses to a trivalent subunit inactivated influenza vaccine. General study outcomes and caveats: It was suggested by the authors that each seasonal influenza vaccination may recruit only a limited number of new T cells.

The method behind the library was RT-PCR. For sequencing, an Illumina HiSeq 2500 was employed. TCRdb took the public reads, trimmed them with fastp at Q25, ran MiXCR for clone calling and kept in-frame beta chains. Entries that share a CDR3 protein sequence are merged under the most common genes and DNA. Across this sample there are approximately 170,000 distinct CDR3 sequences, with roughly an eighth seen only once. The top ten clonotypes cover about a quarter of the sample. The sequencing used CD8+ T cells sorted from PBMCs, collected more than 4 days after vaccination. The TCR was taken from a man aged 50 or older who received an inactivated influenza vaccine. Donor details come from another sample of the same person, matched by shared clones. The rearranged segments are TRBV3-1 and TRBJ2-1; TRBD2 aligns with 8 central bases. Here is the DNA: TGTGCCAGCAGCCAAGGCCGTCGACGGGAGGGGGACAATGAGCAGTTCTTC. This sequence encodes CASSQGRRREGDNEQFF.